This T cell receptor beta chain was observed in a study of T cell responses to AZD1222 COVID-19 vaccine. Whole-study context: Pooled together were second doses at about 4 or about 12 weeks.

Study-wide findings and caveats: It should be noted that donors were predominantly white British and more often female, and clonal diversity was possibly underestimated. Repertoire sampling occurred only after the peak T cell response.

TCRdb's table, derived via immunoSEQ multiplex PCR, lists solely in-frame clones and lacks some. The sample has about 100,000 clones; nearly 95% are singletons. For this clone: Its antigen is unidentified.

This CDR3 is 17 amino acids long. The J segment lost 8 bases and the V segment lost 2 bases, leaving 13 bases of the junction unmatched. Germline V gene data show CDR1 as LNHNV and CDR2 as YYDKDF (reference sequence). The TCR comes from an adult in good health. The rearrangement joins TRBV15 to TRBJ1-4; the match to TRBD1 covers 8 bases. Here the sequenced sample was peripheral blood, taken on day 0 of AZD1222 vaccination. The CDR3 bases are TGTGCCACCAGCAGAAAGACAGGGGCGACGTATTCGGAAAAACTGTTTTTT. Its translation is CATSRKTGATYSEKLFF.